The entry below describes one TCR beta chain. Its antigen is not known. CDR3 length equals 14 residues. The ends were cut back, 3 bases at V and 7 bases at J, with 15 bases in the middle. The germline V gene has CDR1 WSHSY and CDR2 SAAADI. The data derive from a study of T cells in localized non-small cell lung cancer. The study, taken as a whole, reports: The study found T cell clonality highest in uninvolved adjacent lung, above tumor. Higher blood T cell density tracked longer overall survival. Appearance in adjacent lung was seen for a median roughly 50 of the top 100 tumor clones.

The table came from immunoSEQ multiplex PCR; TCRdb's copy has only in-frame clones and leaves some out. Here the sample spans about 79,000 clones, just under 85% being singletons. The receptor's source is a female donor aged 60 or older with stage I lung adenocarcinoma. The chain is built from TRBV10-2 and TRBJ1-2; possible D gene TRBD1, 5 bases. Sequencing used peripheral blood, obtained before any cancer treatment. CDR3 loop: CASSDWGRGSGYTF. The CDR3 nucleotides are TGCGCCAGCAGTGATTGGGGCCGCGGCTCTGGCTACACCTTC.